The 21 T cell receptor beta chains below come from one sample, sequenced in a study of cytomegalovirus exposure and HLA in healthy donors. PCR used 60 Vbeta primers and 13 Jbeta primers. Sequencing used immunoSEQ multiplex PCR; TCRdb keeps in-frame clones, though not all of them. This table holds 100,000 to 120,000 clones, about 70% found once. Material: PBMCs. These receptors were taken from a man aged 25-40 years in good health and CMV-seronegative.

The genes are TRBV5-4 and TRBJ1-2, with a weak D call TRBD1 (6 bases). Germline CDR1 reads SGHNT; CDR2 reads YYREEE (reference sequence). The CDR3 is made up of 13 amino acids. V lost 7 bases and J lost 0, with 10 bases in between. CDR3 coding DNA: TGTGCCAGCCAAGGGGGGGCTAACTATGGCTACACCTTC. It is translated as CASQGGANYGYTF.

The chain carries TRBV5-4 and TRBJ2-3; 14 bases are a match to TRBD2. With 3 bases clipped from V and 3 bases from J, the junction kept 3 bases outside the gene matches. The germline gives CDR1 SGHNT, CDR2 YYREEE (reference sequence). This CDR3 has 16 amino acids. CDR3 DNA: TGTGCCAGCAGCTCGACTAGCGGGAGGGGTACAGATACGCAGTATTTT. Translated: CASSSTSGRGTDTQYF. Full variable domain (outside the CDR3, taken from reference TRBV5-4 and TRBJ2-3): ETGVTQSPTHLIKTRGQQVTLRCSSQSGHNTVSWYQQALGQGPQFIFQYYREEENGRGNFPPRFSGLQFPNYSSELNVNALELDDSALYLCASSSTSGRGTDTQYFGPGTRLTVL.

A note on this clone: A read error may produce the germline difference seen at one junction end. The V and J genes are TRBV7-9 and TRBJ2-1, with 10 positions matching TRBD2. The length of the CDR3 is 15 residues. CDR1 and CDR2 (germline): SEHNR, FQNEAQ (reference sequence). DNA for the CDR3: TGTTCCAGCAGCTTAGGACTAGCGGAGATCAATGAGCAGTTCTTC. Its protein is CSSSLGLAEINEQFF. Full variable domain (rest looked up from reference TRBV7-9 and TRBJ2-1): DTGVSQNPRHKITKRGQNVTFRCDPISEHNRLYWYRQTLGQGPEFLTYFQNEAQLEKSRLLSDRFSAERPKGSFSTLEIQRTEQGDSAMYLCSSSLGLAEINEQFFGPGTRLTVL.

The V gene is TRBV2, the J gene TRBJ2-1, with D possibly TRBD2 on 5 matching bases. The CDR3 totals 14 residues. Trimming took 6 bases from V and 5 from J, leaving 14 bases between them. Germline CDR1 reads SNHLY; CDR2 reads FYNNEI. The CDR3 DNA reads as TGTGCCAGCAGAGCGCGACTAAAAGACAATGAGCAGTTCTTC. This sequence encodes CASRARLKDNEQFF.

The V call is TRBV30, the J call TRBJ1-4, with a weak D call TRBD1 (6 bases). Germline V CDR1 and CDR2: GTSNPN, SVGIG (reference sequence). Trimming pared 0 bases from V and 8 bases from J, leaving 16 bases between. The CDR3 has 15 residues. The DNA of the CDR3 is TGTGCCTGGAGTGTAGGGGGGGTGGATGGAGAAAAACTGTTTTTT. Translation gives CAWSVGGVDGEKLFF.

This clone has just a few counts. The chain has TRBV25-1 and TRBJ2-5; D call uncertain. Looked up from germline, CDR1 is MGHDK and CDR2 is SYGVNS. This CDR3 is 13 amino acids long. Trimming took 4 bases from V and 2 from J, leaving 8 bases between them. The CDR3 DNA sequence: TGTGCCAGCAGTGCGGCCGGGCAAGAGACCCAGTACTTC. This codes for CASSAAGQETQYF.

The DNA of the CDR3 is TGTGCCTGGAGTGTAACAGCAGTAAACACCGGGGAGCTGTTTTTT. Translated: CAWSVTAVNTGELFF. V is TRBV30 and J is TRBJ2-2; D is undetermined. Trimming left V 0 bases short and J 2 bases short, with 10 bases between. The CDR3 consists of 15 residues. CDR1 and CDR2 (germline): GTSNPN, SVGIG (reference sequence).

This chain links TRBV6-6 with TRBJ2-5; maybe TRBD2 (5 bases). The DNA end is more similar to TRBJ2-7, so the J call may be wrong. This CDR3 is built from 16 residues. Germline V gives CDR1 MNHNY, CDR2 SVGAGI (reference sequence). CDR3 nucleotide sequence: TGTGCCAGCAGTTACGGAGCAGGACCAGCGGCCCACGAGCAGTACTTC. Encoded protein: CASSYGAGPAAHEQYF.

The chain carries TRBV7-9 and TRBJ2-1, with D tentatively TRBD2 (5 bases). CDR1 SEHNR and CDR2 FQNEAQ come from the germline V gene (reference sequence). There are 14 residues in the CDR3. V lost 5 bases and J lost 7, with 15 bases in between. The CDR3 here is CASSPSSRRNEQFF. For the CDR3, the DNA is TGTGCCAGCAGCCCATCGTCTAGGAGGAATGAGCAGTTCTTC.

The genes are TRBV2 and TRBJ1-1, with a tentative D call TRBD1 (5 bases). In germline, CDR1 is SNHLY, CDR2 FYNNEI. V shed 3 bases and J shed 0 bases, with 11 bases lying between them. The CDR3 extends over 15 amino acids. CDR3 bases: TGTGCCAGCAGTGATGACAGCCCTATGAACACTGAAGCTTTCTTT. The encoded protein is CASSDDSPMNTEAFF.

This sequence joins TRBV30 and TRBJ1-2; D gene unclear. The CDR3 has 11 amino acids. With 5 bases removed from V and 7 bases from J, the gap between germline ends came to 11 bases. Germline CDR1 is GTSNPN and CDR2 is SVGIG (reference sequence). DNA for the CDR3: TGTGCCTGGGGAATGGAGGTTGGCTACACCTTC. Its translation is CAWGMEVGYTF.

This chain links TRBV5-1 with TRBJ2-7; possible D gene TRBD1, 6 bases. The CDR3 runs to 14 residues. V lost 0 bases and J lost 4, with 11 bases in between. Germline lookup yields CDR1 SGHRS and CDR2 YFSETQ. CDR3 nucleotides: TGCGCCAGCAGCTTGGTTCCAGGGGCTTACGAGCAGTACTTC. This gives the protein CASSLVPGAYEQYF.

The chain recombines TRBV30 with TRBJ2-1; 10 bases are a match to TRBD1. The ends lost 5 bases at V and 8 bases at J; junction bases unmatched: 12. Germline V gene sequence: CDR1 GTSNPN, CDR2 SVGIG (reference sequence). This CDR3 is built from 15 residues. The DNA of the CDR3 is TGTGCCTGGGACAATTGGGGACAGGGGAATCATGAGCAGTTCTTC. This gives the protein CAWDNWGQGNHEQFF. Full variable domain (missing parts from reference TRBV30 and TRBJ2-1): SQTIHQWPATLVQPVGSPLSLECTVEGTSNPNLYWYRQAAGRGLQLLFYSVGIGQISSEVPQNLSASRPQDRQFILSSKKLLLSDSGFYLCAWDNWGQGNHEQFFGPGTRLTVL.

The V and J genes are TRBV11-3 and TRBJ2-1, with TRBD2 matching over 12 bases. The CDR3 contains 15 residues. J was trimmed by 7 bases and V by 4 bases; bases with no gene match: 5. Germline assignment: CDR1 SGHNT and CDR2 YENEEA. The CDR3, as DNA: TGTGCCAGCAGCTCTACCGGGACTAGCGGGAATGAGCAGTTCTTC. This codes for CASSSTGTSGNEQFF. Variable domain in full (rest from reference TRBV11-3 and TRBJ2-1): EAGVVQSPRYKIIEKKQPVAFWCNPISGHNTLYWYLQNLGQGPELLIRYENEEAVDDSQLPKDRFSAERLKGVDSTLKIQPAELGDSAVYLCASSSTGTSGNEQFFGPGTRLTVL.

The chain has TRBV4-2 and TRBJ2-1, with 7 bases that match TRBD2. The CDR3 extends over 15 amino acids. Germline loops: CDR1 LGHNA, CDR2 YNFKEQ. Unmatched junction bases numbered 7, after V lost 1 base and J lost 7 bases. In DNA form, the CDR3 reads TGTGCCAGCAGCCAAGGCGGGGGTTCGTTAAATGAGCAGTTCTTC. Amino acids: CASSQGGGSLNEQFF.

The CDR3: CASSLSGSESYEQYF. The CDR3 nucleotides read TGTGCCAGCAGCTTGTCAGGTAGCGAATCCTACGAGCAGTACTTC. The gene calls are TRBV7-3 and TRBJ2-7; tentatively, D is TRBD2 (5 bases). CDR1 and CDR2 (germline): SGHTA, FQGTGA. CDR3 size: 15 residues. V was trimmed by 3 bases and J by 1 base, leaving 13 bases between them. Full variable domain (missing parts from reference TRBV7-3 and TRBJ2-7): GAGVSQTPSNKVTEKGKYVELRCDPISGHTALYWYRQSLGQGPEFLIYFQGTGAADDSGLPNDRFFAVRPEGSVSTLKIQRTERGDSAVYLCASSLSGSESYEQYFGPGTRLTVT.

This sequence joins TRBV4-1 and TRBJ2-4; D might be TRBD2 (5 bases). Trimming stripped 0 bases from V and 0 bases from J, with 12 bases between. Germline V gene data show CDR1 as MGHRA and CDR2 as YSYEKL. There are 17 residues in the CDR3. The CDR3 sequence: CASSQDRGSGAKNIQYF. The CDR3 DNA reads as TGCGCCAGCAGCCAAGATCGGGGAAGCGGAGCCAAAAACATTCAGTACTTC.

The genes are TRBV11-3 and TRBJ1-3; D gene unclear. Germline lookup yields CDR1 SGHNT and CDR2 YENEEA. V gave up 4 bases and J gave up 1 base, with 5 bases separating them. The CDR3 loop spans 13 amino acids. CDR3 sequence reads: CASSSPSGNTIYF. CDR3 DNA: TGTGCCAGCAGCTCCCCATCTGGAAACACCATATATTTT.

This clone has a handful of counts. This chain links TRBV6-1 with TRBJ2-7; 9 bases are shared with TRBD1. Germline lookup yields CDR1 MNHNS and CDR2 SASEGT. This CDR3 has 18 residues. The J segment lost 3 bases and the V segment lost 0 bases, leaving 12 bases of the junction unmatched. The CDR3, as DNA: TGTGCCAGCAGTGAAGCAGGGGATAGTGGACAGGGGATCTACGAGCAGTACTTC. Translation gives CASSEAGDSGQGIYEQYF.

The V and J genes are TRBV6-1 and TRBJ1-6; D not resolved. The germline V and J ends were trimmed by 1 base and 0 bases, with 10 bases remaining between them. CDR3 length: 17 residues. Germline V gene lookup returns CDR1 MNHNS and CDR2 SASEGT. This chain's CDR3 is CASSEGHTSSYNSPLHF. CDR3 nucleotides: TGTGCCAGCAGTGAAGGACATACAAGCTCCTATAATTCACCCCTCCACTTT.

The chain employs TRBV4-3 and TRBJ1-2; TRBD1 matches at 9 bases. The trim removed 4 bases at V and 4 bases at J, leaving 10 bases unmatched. The CDR3 is 16 residues long. Germline-derived CDR1 and CDR2 are LGHNA and YSLEER. CDR3: CASSRHDMTGGYGYTF. In DNA form, the CDR3 reads TGCGCCAGCAGCCGACATGACATGACAGGGGGCTATGGCTACACCTTC.